This T cell receptor (beta chain) was sequenced in a study of Graves' ophthalmopathy and Graves' hyperthyroidism. Germline V gene lookup returns CDR1 SQVTM and CDR2 ANQGSEA. Trimming at V came to 3 bases and at J to 0 bases, leaving 5 bases not matched to a gene. This CDR3 has 14 amino acids. This clonotype was counted many times. CDR3 regions of TCR beta were amplified from RNA transcripts. HTBI-primed first-round RT-PCR preceded second-round multiplex PCR. TCRdb redid the calling of the multiplex PCR reads with MiXCR, one entry per CDR3 protein. The sample lists about 590,000 distinct CDR3 sequences, about 35% occurring once.

The sample taken for sequencing was peripheral blood or thyroid tissue (not recorded which). The TCR was taken from an adult man with Graves' hyperthyroidism. This chain links TRBV29-1 with TRBJ2-7, with 7 bases identical to TRBD2. The CDR3 region is CSVDGLADSYEQYF. The CDR3 coding sequence is TGCAGCGTTGATGGCCTAGCGGACTCCTACGAGCAGTACTTC.